This is a list of T cell receptor beta chains from one sample in a study of regulatory T cells. TCRdb's table, derived via immunoSEQ multiplex PCR, lists solely in-frame clones and lacks some. The repertoire includes tens of thousands of clones, about 94% of them detected once, and about 1% sits in the top ten. The sequenced sample was conventional CD4+ T cells sorted from blood. These receptors were collected from a child aged 2-9 years with CD3G deficiency. CDR3s include the opening cysteine and the closing phenylalanine or tryptophan. D genes are given only for firm matches. Clone size, where shown, is once, few, many, or a class for clones that have expanded.

J	V	size	D	DNA	CDR3
TRBJ2-7	TRBV18	NA	TRBD2	TGTGCCAGCTCACCACAACCTAGCGGATCCTACGAGCAGTACTTC	CASSPQPSGSYEQYF
TRBJ1-2	TRBV6-1	once	TRBD1	TGTGCCAGCAGTGAAACAGGGGATTATGGCTACACCTTC	CASSETGDYGYTF
TRBJ1-5	TRBV30	NA	NA	TGTGCCTGGAGTGGATCAGGGCCTGAGCTAAATCAGCCCCAGCATTTT	CAWSGSGPELNQPQHF
TRBJ2-7	TRBV5-4	NA	TRBD2	TGTGCCAGCAGTGTAAACGGGAGGACCTACGAGCAGTACTTC	CASSVNGRTYEQYF
TRBJ2-7	TRBV6-1	NA	TRBD2	TGTGCCAGCAGTCCTTCCACTAGCGGGAGCTGGGAGCAGTACTTC	CASSPSTSGSWEQYF
TRBJ2-7	TRBV10-3	NA	NA	TGTGCCATCAGTGAGGGACTATGGTTAATAGGGAACTACGAGCAGTACTTC	CAISEGLWLIGNYEQYF
TRBJ1-2	TRBV10-3	NA	TRBD1	TGTGCCATCAGTGAGACGGGGACAGCCGGCTACACCTTC	CAISETGTAGYTF
TRBJ2-1	TRBV5-5	NA	NA	TGTGCCAGCAGCTTGGATTTCCGGGGCTCCTACAATGAGCAGTTCTTC	CASSLDFRGSYNEQFF
TRBJ1-4	TRBV5-1	NA	NA	TGCGCCAGCAGCTTGGATGCAACTAATGAAAAACTGTTTTTT	CASSLDATNEKLFF
TRBJ2-2	TRBV28	NA	NA	TGTGCCAGCACCCCCATCGGGGAGCTGTTTTTT	CASTPIGELFF
TRBJ2-7	TRBV28	once	TRBD1	TGTGCCAGCAGTTCTCTAGGACAGGGGGCGTCCTACGAGCAGTACTTC	CASSSLGQGASYEQYF
TRBJ2-1	TRBV6-1	NA	TRBD2	TGTGCCAGCAATCCCGGGACTAGCCAGAATGAGCAGTTCTTC	CASNPGTSQNEQFF
TRBJ2-3	TRBV28	NA	NA	TGTGCCAGCAGTTTGGACACAGATACGCAGTATTTT	CASSLDTDTQYF
TRBJ2-1	TRBV6-1	once	TRBD2	TGTGCCAGCAGCAGACTAGCGGGTTTCTACAATGAGCAGTTCTTC	CASSRLAGFYNEQFF
TRBJ2-5	TRBV5-1	NA	NA	TGCGCCAGCAGCTGGGCGGACGGCGAAGAGACCCAGTACTTC	CASSWADGEETQYF
TRBJ2-7	TRBV7-2	NA	NA	TGTGCCAGCAGCCCTTCTGGTACTACATACGAGCAGTACTTC	CASSPSGTTYEQYF
TRBJ2-5	TRBV18	NA	NA	TGTGCCAGCTCAAGAAGAAACCAAGAGACCCAGTACTTC	CASSRRNQETQYF
TRBJ1-2	TRBV19	NA	NA	TGTGCCAGTACCACGACCGGGGGTGCGGATGGCTACACCTTC	CASTTTGGADGYTF
TRBJ2-6	TRBV19	NA	NA	TGTGCCAGTAGTAGGTCGGGGACTGGGGCCAACGTCCTGACTTTC	CASSRSGTGANVLTF
TRBJ2-3	TRBV5-1	NA	TRBD2	TGCGCCAGCAGCTTGGGACTAGCGAGAAAGACAGATACGCAGTATTTT	CASSLGLARKTDTQYF
TRBJ2-1	TRBV28	NA	TRBD2	TGTGCCAGCTCACCGGGAGGTCTGAAAGTGGAGCAGTTCTTC	CASSPGGLKVEQFF
TRBJ2-7	TRBV5-1	NA	TRBD1	TGCGCCAGCAGCTTGGGAGGACAGGGCAACGAGCAGTACTTC	CASSLGGQGNEQYF
TRBJ1-2	TRBV28	NA	NA	TGTGCCAGCACCTCTCTGCCGGGACAAAGGGATGGCTACACCTTC	CASTSLPGQRDGYTF
TRBJ2-7	TRBV28	NA	NA	TGTGCCAGCGGCCGACTTTCCTACGAGCAGTACTTC	CASGRLSYEQYF
TRBJ1-2	TRBV5-1	NA	TRBD1	TGCGCCAGCAGCTCGGGGGACAGGGGATTATCTGGCTACACCTTC	CASSSGDRGLSGYTF
TRBJ2-7	TRBV28	NA	NA	TGTGCCAGCAGTTTCCTCCCAGGTCCCTACGAGCAGTACTTC	CASSFLPGPYEQYF
TRBJ2-7	TRBV28	NA	TRBD1	TGTGCCAGCAGGCGAGACAGGGAGAGGCAGTACTTC	CASRRDRERQYF
TRBJ1-5	TRBV6-1	NA	TRBD1	TGTGCCAGCAGTGCCGGAGGGGGCGGGAATCAGCCCCAGCATTTT	CASSAGGGGNQPQHF
TRBJ2-1	TRBV5-1	once	NA	TGCGCCAGCAGCAGAGGCCTTATCCCTGGAACGCAGTTCTTC	CASSRGLIPGTQFF
TRBJ2-7	TRBV28	once	NA	TGTGCCAGCAGTTCCTATCAAGGAAAGCAGTACTTC	CASSSYQGKQYF